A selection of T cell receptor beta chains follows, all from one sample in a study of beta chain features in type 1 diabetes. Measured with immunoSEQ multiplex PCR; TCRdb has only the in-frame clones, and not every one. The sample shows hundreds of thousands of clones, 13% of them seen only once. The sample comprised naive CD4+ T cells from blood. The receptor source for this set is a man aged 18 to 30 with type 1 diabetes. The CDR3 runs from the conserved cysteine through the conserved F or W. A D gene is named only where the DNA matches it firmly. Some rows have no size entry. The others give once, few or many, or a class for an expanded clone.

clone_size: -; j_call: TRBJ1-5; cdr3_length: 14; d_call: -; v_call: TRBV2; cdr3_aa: CASSDEGLNQPQHF; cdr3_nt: TGTGCCAGCAGTGATGAGGGGCTCAATCAGCCCCAGCATTTT
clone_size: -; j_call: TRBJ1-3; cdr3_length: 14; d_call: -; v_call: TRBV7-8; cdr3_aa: CASSSQLSGNTIYF; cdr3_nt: TGTGCCAGCAGCTCACAACTCTCTGGAAACACCATATATTTT
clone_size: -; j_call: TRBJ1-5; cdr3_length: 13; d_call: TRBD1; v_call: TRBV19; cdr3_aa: CATRDRGIQPQHF; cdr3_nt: TGTGCCACCCGGGACAGGGGGATTCAGCCCCAGCATTTT
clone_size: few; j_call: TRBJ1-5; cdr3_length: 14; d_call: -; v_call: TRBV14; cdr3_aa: CASSQGRGTQPQHF; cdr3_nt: TGTGCCAGCAGCCAAGGGAGGGGTACTCAGCCCCAGCATTTT
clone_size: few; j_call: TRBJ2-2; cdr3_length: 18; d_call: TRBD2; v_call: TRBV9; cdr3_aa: CASSVEKSGLGLDGELFF; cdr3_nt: TGTGCCAGCAGCGTAGAAAAGTCCGGACTAGGCCTCGACGGGGAGCTGTTTTTT
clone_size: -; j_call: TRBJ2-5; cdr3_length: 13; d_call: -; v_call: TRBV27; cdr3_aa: CASSLELGETQYF; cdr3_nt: TGTGCCAGCAGTTTGGAGCTGGGGGAGACCCAGTACTTC
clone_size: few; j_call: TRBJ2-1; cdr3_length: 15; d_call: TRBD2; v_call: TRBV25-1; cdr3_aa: CASMNRAGGSSEQFF; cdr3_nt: TGTGCCAGCATGAATCGGGCGGGGGGTTCATCTGAGCAGTTCTTC
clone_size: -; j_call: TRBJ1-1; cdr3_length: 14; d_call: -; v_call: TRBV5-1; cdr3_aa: CASSSGQSSTEAFF; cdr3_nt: TGCGCCAGCAGCTCTGGACAGTCCTCCACTGAAGCTTTCTTT
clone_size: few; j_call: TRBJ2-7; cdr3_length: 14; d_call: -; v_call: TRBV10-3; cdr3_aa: CAIRALDSSYEQYF; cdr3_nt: TGTGCCATCAGGGCCCTCGACAGTTCCTACGAGCAGTACTTC
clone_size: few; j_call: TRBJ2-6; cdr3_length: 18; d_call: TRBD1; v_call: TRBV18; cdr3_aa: CASSPPGQALSGANVLTF; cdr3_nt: TGTGCCAGCTCACCACCGGGACAGGCTCTCTCTGGGGCCAACGTCCTGACTTTC
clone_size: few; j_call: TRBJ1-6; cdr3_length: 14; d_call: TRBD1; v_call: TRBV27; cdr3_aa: CASSTGGLGSPLHF; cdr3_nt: TGTGCCAGCAGTACAGGGGGCTTGGGTTCACCCCTCCACTTT
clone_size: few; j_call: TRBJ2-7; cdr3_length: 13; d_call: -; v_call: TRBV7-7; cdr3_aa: CANRDSPPYEQYF; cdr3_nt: TGTGCCAATCGAGACAGCCCACCTTACGAGCAGTACTTC
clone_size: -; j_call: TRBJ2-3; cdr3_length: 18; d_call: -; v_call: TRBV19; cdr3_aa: CASSIQVPGLTGTDTQYF; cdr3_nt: TGTGCCAGTAGTATTCAAGTCCCCGGCTTGACAGGTACAGATACGCAGTATTTT
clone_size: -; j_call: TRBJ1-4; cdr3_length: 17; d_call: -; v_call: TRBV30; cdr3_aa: CAWTRGPGFGTNEKLFF; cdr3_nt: TGTGCCTGGACCCGAGGGCCAGGGTTCGGGACTAATGAAAAACTGTTTTTT
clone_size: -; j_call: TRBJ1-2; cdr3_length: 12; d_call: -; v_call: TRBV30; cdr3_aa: CAWSSGVYGYTF; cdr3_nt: TGTGCCTGGAGCTCCGGCGTCTATGGCTACACCTTC
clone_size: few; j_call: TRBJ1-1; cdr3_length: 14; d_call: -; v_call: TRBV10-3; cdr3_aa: CAISDPRGDTEAFF; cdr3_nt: TGTGCCATCAGTGACCCAAGGGGGGACACTGAAGCTTTCTTT
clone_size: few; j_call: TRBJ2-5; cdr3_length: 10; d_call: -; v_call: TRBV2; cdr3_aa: CASSKETQYF; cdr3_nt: TGTGCCAGCAGCAAAGAGACCCAGTACTTC
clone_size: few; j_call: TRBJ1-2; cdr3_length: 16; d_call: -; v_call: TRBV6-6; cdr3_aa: CASSYAPQGQAYGYTF; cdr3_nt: TGTGCCAGCAGTTACGCCCCCCAGGGGCAGGCCTATGGCTACACCTTC
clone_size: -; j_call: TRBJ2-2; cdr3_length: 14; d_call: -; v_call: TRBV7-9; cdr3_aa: CASSLNRDTGELFF; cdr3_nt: TGTGCCAGCAGCCTGAACAGGGACACCGGGGAGCTGTTTTTT
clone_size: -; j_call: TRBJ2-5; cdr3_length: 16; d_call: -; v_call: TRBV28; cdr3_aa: CASSLQRQPLQETQYF; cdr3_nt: TGTGCCAGCAGTTTGCAACGACAGCCCCTCCAAGAGACCCAGTACTTC
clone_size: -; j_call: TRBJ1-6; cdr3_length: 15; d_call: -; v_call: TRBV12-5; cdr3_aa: CASGLVQGYNSPLHF; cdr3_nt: TGTGCTAGTGGTTTGGTGCAGGGGTACAATTCACCCCTCCACTTT
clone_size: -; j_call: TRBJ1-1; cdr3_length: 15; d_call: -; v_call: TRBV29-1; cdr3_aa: CSVENRVAENTEAFF; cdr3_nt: TGCAGCGTTGAAAATCGAGTGGCAGAGAACACTGAAGCTTTCTTT